The clone carrying this T cell receptor (beta chain) has only a few counts. Its matching antigen is unknown. These data are taken from a study of T-cell memory formation after mild COVID-19. Across the whole study: Each donor largely had its own TCR clusters.

Study-level results: The CD4+ clones that contracted clustered mainly within CM and EM, and the CD8+ clones concentrated in EMRA. SARS-CoV-2 specificity was not confirmed for second-wave clones peaking on day 37.

TCRdb re-derived calls from the 5' RACE reads in MiXCR, one entry per CDR3 protein. Of about 150,000 distinct CDR3 sequences listed, 19% are singletons. Trimming took 7 bases from V and 3 from J, leaving 7 bases between them. The CDR3 contains 12 residues. This TCR was recovered from an adult woman who had mild COVID-19 (a few samples of this study predate the infection). Cell type and time point are not known. The rearrangement uses TRBV12-3 or TRBV12-4 and TRBJ1-5; D unclear. Sample: PBMCs or a T cell subset sorted from them (not recorded which). Written as DNA, the CDR3 is TGTGCCAGCAAGACTGACAATCAGCCCCAGCATTTT. This gives the protein CASKTDNQPQHF.